One and the same sample provided the 5 T cell receptor beta chains below, sequenced in a study of human T cells and chemical hapten exposure (dated by TCRdb to about 2021). The library relied on RACE. Sequenced using a NextSeq 500. The public reads were run again by TCRdb, first through fastp at Q25 and then through MiXCR, and only productive beta chains were kept. A single entry per CDR3 protein holds the most common genes and DNA from its merged rows. This sample lists under 100,000 distinct CDR3 sequences; roughly 10% were detected once. Jointly, the top ten make up more than 4% of the sample. The sample's time point, from its label and the paper: patch test 2, 6 weeks after DPC sensitization. This specimen's treatment or condition label, per the study, means: therapeutic diphenylcyclopropenone sensitization with weekly scalp DPC. The specimen comprised whole blood, sampled in connection with sensitization to the hapten diphenylcyclopropenone (DPC). These receptors all come from a woman in her fifties or sixties with alopecia areata. Some clones in this sample may be carry-over from other donors' samples.

This clonotype was detected many times. CDR3 sequence (DNA): TGCGCCAGCAGCCCGGACGGTAGCAATCAGCCCCAGCATTTT. The encoded protein is CASSPDGSNQPQHF. The V gene is TRBV5-1, the J gene TRBJ1-5, with no clear D. The CDR3 is 14 residues long. Germline V gene lookup returns CDR1 SGHRS and CDR2 YFSETQ. V dropped 4 bases and J dropped 0 bases, with 8 bases sitting between them.

The table lists this clonotype with a few counts. The rearrangement joins TRBV7-9 to TRBJ1-2; D gene ambiguous. This CDR3 contains 13 residues. V dropped 1 base and J dropped 8 bases, with 11 bases sitting between them. Germline CDR1 reads SEHNR; CDR2 reads FQNEAQ (reference sequence). The DNA of the CDR3 is TGTGCCAGCAGCTTAGATGGTTGGAGCGGCTACACCTTC. Protein sequence: CASSLDGWSGYTF.

This clonotype was picked up a small number of times. CDR3: CASAMGAQTGELFF. CDR3 bases: TGTGCCAGCGCCATGGGGGCTCAGACCGGGGAGCTGTTTTTT. The chain joins TRBV5-5 to TRBJ2-2; the D gene is possibly TRBD1 (6 bases). Germline V gives CDR1 SGHKS, CDR2 YYEKEE (reference sequence). The CDR3 covers 14 residues. V was cut by 7 bases and J by 5 bases, with 15 bases left in between.

In its sample, this clonotype was seen many times. V is TRBV20-1 and J is TRBJ2-7; D is ambiguous. Germline CDR1 is DFQATT and CDR2 is SNEGSKA (reference sequence). The CDR3 extends over 11 amino acids. V dropped 0 bases and J dropped 7 bases, with 7 bases sitting between them. CDR3 nucleotide sequence: TGCAGTGCTAGAGATCGCCGGGAGCAGTACTTC. Translating gives CSARDRREQYF.

This clonotype was seen more than once but under ten times. V usage is TRBV2 and J usage is TRBJ2-7, with 12 bases matching TRBD2. With 6 bases clipped from V and 7 bases from J, the junction kept 7 bases outside the gene matches. The CDR3 runs to 14 residues. Germline values: CDR1 SNHLY, CDR2 FYNNEI. CDR3 residues: CASRPSGRAGEQYF. CDR3 bases: TGTGCCAGCAGGCCTAGCGGGAGGGCCGGAGAGCAGTACTTC.